The 31 T cell receptor beta chains listed next were all sequenced from one sample in a study of T cell responses to AZD1222 COVID-19 vaccine. Method: immunoSEQ multiplex PCR; TCRdb's copy keeps in-frame clones and lacks some. This table has 140,000 to 150,000 clones, roughly 89% appearing once. This material consisted of peripheral blood, taken 28 days after the second dose of the MenACWY control vaccine. The receptors were sampled from an adult who received the MenACWY meningococcal vaccine as a control.

This chain uses TRBV19 with TRBJ2-7; either TRBD1 or TRBD2 may fit D (5 bases each). The germline V and J ends were trimmed by 6 bases and 0 bases, with 12 bases remaining between them. CDR1 is LNHDA and CDR2 is SQIVND in the germline V gene (reference sequence). The CDR3 loop spans 14 amino acids. The CDR3 region has the DNA TGTGCCAGTAGGACGGGGACCAGCTCCTACGAGCAGTACTTC. Translated: CASRTGTSSYEQYF.

The chain joins TRBV3-1 (or the pseudogene TRBV3-2) to TRBJ2-3, with 12 bases aligning to TRBD2. J gave up 0 bases and V 4 bases, and 5 bases lay outside the gene matches. The germline CDR1 and CDR2 sequences are LGHDT and YNNKEL (reference sequence). The length of the CDR3 is 17 residues. The CDR3 bases are TGTGCCAGCAGCCGACGACTAGCGGGGGCTAGCACAGATACGCAGTATTTT. Residues: CASSRRLAGASTDTQYF.

The CDR3 here is CASSAAGGYQPQHF. The CDR3 DNA sequence: TGTGCCAGCAGTGCGGCAGGGGGGTATCAGCCCCAGCATTTT. The chain has TRBV2 and TRBJ1-5, with 7 bases that match TRBD1. CDR1 is SNHLY and CDR2 is FYNNEI in the germline V gene. With V trimmed by 4 bases and J by 5 bases, 5 bases remained unmatched. The CDR3 is 14 amino acids. Full variable domain (rest looked up from reference TRBV2 and TRBJ1-5): EPEVTQTPSHQVTQMGQEVILRCVPISNHLYFYWYRQILGQKVEFLVSFYNNEISEKSEIFDDQFSVERPDGSNFTLKIRSTKLEDSAMYFCASSAAGGYQPQHFGDGTRLSIL.

The chain employs TRBV5-1 and TRBJ1-1; 7 positions match TRBD1. The junction had 7 bases not matched to a gene; V was cut back by 4 bases and J by 1 base. Germline CDR1 and CDR2: SGHRS and YFSETQ. CDR3 length equals 15 residues. Here the CDR3 DNA reads TGCGCCAGCAGCCGCGACAGGGCTGCGAACACTGAAGCTTTCTTT. Translating it yields CASSRDRAANTEAFF.

J is TRBJ2-5 and V is TRBV5-4, with 7 bases identical to TRBD1. The CDR3 has 14 amino acids. V gave up 2 bases and J gave up 1 base; unmatched junction bases: 2. Germline V gives CDR1 SGHNT, CDR2 YYREEE (reference sequence). CDR3: CASSLQGPQETQYF. CDR3 in DNA: TGTGCCAGCAGCTTACAGGGGCCCCAAGAGACCCAGTACTTC.

The V gene is TRBV15, the J gene TRBJ1-2; D may be TRBD1 (6 bases). The germline V gene has CDR1 LNHNV and CDR2 YYDKDF (reference sequence). The CDR3 is 15 residues long. V was shortened by 0 bases and J by 8 bases, with 16 bases between the two germline ends. This chain's CDR3 is CATSRDPGGLRGYTF. The CDR3 DNA reads as TGTGCCACCAGCAGAGATCCTGGGGGGCTAAGGGGCTACACCTTC.

The J gene is TRBJ2-7, the V gene TRBV5-1; D possibly corresponds to TRBD1 (5 bases). This CDR3 region has 13 residues. V dropped 0 bases and J dropped 6 bases, with 10 bases sitting between them. CDR1 SGHRS and CDR2 YFSETQ come from the germline V gene. The CDR3 protein is CASSLADMLEQYF. In nucleotides, the CDR3 is TGCGCCAGCAGCTTGGCGGACATGCTCGAGCAGTACTTC.

J is TRBJ2-3 and V is TRBV19; D may be TRBD1 (6 bases). Germline assignment: CDR1 LNHDA and CDR2 SQIVND (reference sequence). The V gene lost 6 bases and the J gene lost 3 bases, with 13 bases spanning the gap. The CDR3 extends over 14 amino acids. Here the CDR3 reads CASSTTDRTDTQYF. In nucleotides, the CDR3 is TGTGCCAGTAGCACGACGGACAGAACAGATACGCAGTATTTT. The variable domain in full, completed from reference TRBV19 and TRBJ2-3, reads DGGITQSPKYLFRKEGQNVTLSCEQNLNHDAMYWYRQDPGQGLRLIYYSQIVNDFQKGDIAEGYSVSREKKESFPLTVTSAQKNPTAFYLCASSTTDRTDTQYFGPGTRLTVL.

This clone was detected only once. The rearrangement links TRBV6-6 to TRBJ1-6; 8 bases are a match to TRBD1. Per the germline V gene, CDR1 is MNHNY and CDR2 is SVGAGI (reference sequence). CDR3 size: 16 residues. The junction had 6 bases not matched to a gene; V was cut back by 2 bases and J by 6 bases. CDR3 amino acids: CASSYEQGAGNSPLHF. Written as DNA, the CDR3 is TGTGCCAGCAGTTACGAGCAGGGGGCAGGTAATTCACCCCTCCACTTT.

The sample holds a few counts of this clone. The CDR3 DNA is TGTGCCAGCAGCGTAGCTCAGGGGAGCCTCTATGGCTACACCTTC. Protein sequence: CASSVAQGSLYGYTF. The chain joins TRBV13 to TRBJ1-2; a weak D match, TRBD1 (6 bases). V lost 5 bases, J lost 4 bases, and 17 bases lay in between. The V gene's germline CDR1 is PRHDT and CDR2 FYEKMQ (reference sequence). This CDR3 has 15 amino acids.

The CDR3, as DNA: TGTGCCACCAGCAGCTTCCAGGGGGCGCAAGAGACCCAGTACTTC. This translates into CATSSFQGAQETQYF. This rearrangement joins TRBV15 to TRBJ2-5; 8 positions match TRBD1. CDR1 is LNHNV, CDR2 YYDKDF, per germline (reference sequence). This CDR3 is built from 15 residues. V shed 3 bases, J shed 2 bases, and the junction held 5 bases outside the gene matches.

The V call is TRBV15, the J call TRBJ2-2; 7 positions agree with TRBD1. Germline V lookup: CDR1 LNHNV, CDR2 YYDKDF (reference sequence). The CDR3 runs 19 residues. The V segment lost 0 bases and the J segment 2 bases; nucleotides outside the gene matches: 12. The CDR3 reads CATSRDLTMDRLNTGELFF. The CDR3, as DNA: TGTGCCACCAGCAGAGATCTAACCATGGACAGGTTAAACACCGGGGAGCTGTTTTTT.

This clone is a singleton in its sample. V usage is TRBV29-1 and J usage is TRBJ1-4; the match to TRBD1 covers 10 bases. Losses at the gene ends were 7 bases for V and 7 bases for J; bases not matched to a gene: 12. This CDR3 spans 15 amino acids. Per the germline V gene, CDR1 is SQVTM and CDR2 is ANQGSEA. The CDR3 is CSAEGDRGGGEKLFF. The CDR3 DNA reads as TGCAGCGCCGAGGGGGACAGGGGAGGTGGTGAAAAACTGTTTTTT. Complete variable domain (other parts from reference TRBV29-1 and TRBJ1-4): SAVISQKPSRDICQRGTSLTIQCQVDSQVTMMFWYRQQPGQSLTLIATANQGSEATYESGFVIDKFPISRPNLTFSTLTVSNMSPEDSSIYLCSAEGDRGGGEKLFFGSGTQLSVL.

The V and J genes are TRBV7-2 and TRBJ2-7; perhaps TRBD1 as D (5 bases). Trimming stripped 2 bases from V and 6 bases from J, with 11 bases between. CDR1 and CDR2 (germline): SGHTA, FQGNSA. There are 13 residues in the CDR3. Here the CDR3 reads CASSLLGAGEQYF. CDR3 in DNA: TGTGCCAGCAGCTTATTAGGGGCCGGCGAGCAGTACTTC.

The chain uses TRBV5-1 and TRBJ1-2; 8 bases match TRBD1. Unmatched junction bases numbered 18, after V lost 3 bases and J lost 5 bases. The CDR3 runs 18 residues. Germline V gene lookup returns CDR1 SGHRS and CDR2 YFSETQ. The CDR3 is CASSSTGTGDYTGYGYTF. The DNA of the CDR3 is TGCGCCAGCAGCTCCACCGGGACAGGCGACTATACGGGTTATGGCTACACCTTC.

The CDR3 spells CASRDRNNSPLHF. The CDR3, as DNA: TGTGCCAGTAGGGACAGAAATAATTCACCCCTCCACTTT. V and J are TRBV28 and TRBJ1-6, with TRBD1 matching 7 bases. The CDR3 covers 13 residues. Looked up from germline, CDR1 is MDHEN and CDR2 is SYDVKM. J lost 5 bases, V lost 9 bases, and 4 bases had no gene match.

The V call is TRBV19, the J call TRBJ2-5; maybe TRBD2 (5 bases). The better agreement between TRBJ2-7 and the DNA end casts doubt on the J call. Germline V gene data show CDR1 as LNHDA and CDR2 as SQIVND (reference sequence). The CDR3 loop spans 16 amino acids. CDR3 sequence (DNA): TGTGCCAGTAGTATAGAACCCCGGGGAAATTTGTACGAGCAGTACTTC. It codes for CASSIEPRGNLYEQYF.

V usage is TRBV30 and J usage is TRBJ1-5; 7 bases fit TRBD1. This CDR3 comprises 14 residues. V lost 3 bases to trimming and J lost 0 bases; unmatched junction nucleotides: 2. Germline lookup yields CDR1 GTSNPN and CDR2 SVGIG (reference sequence). The DNA of the CDR3 is TGTGCCTGGAGGGGACAGCTTAGCAATCAGCCCCAGCATTTT. Its translation: CAWRGQLSNQPQHF.

The V call is TRBV7-2, the J call TRBJ1-3; a possible D gene is TRBD1 (5 bases). Germline V lookup: CDR1 SGHTA, CDR2 FQGNSA. V shed 0 bases and J shed 2 bases, with 8 bases lying between them. The CDR3 is made up of 15 amino acids. CDR3 protein: CASSLALGAGNTIYF. The CDR3, as DNA: TGTGCCAGCAGCTTAGCGCTGGGGGCTGGAAACACCATATATTTT. Filled out from reference TRBV7-2 and TRBJ1-3, the complete variable domain reads GAGVSQSPSNKVTEKGKDVELRCDPISGHTALYWYRQSLGQGLEFLIYFQGNSAPDKSGLPSDRFSAERTGGSVSTLTIQRTQQEDSAVYLCASSLALGAGNTIYFGEGSWLTVV.

The chain recombines TRBV19 with TRBJ1-1; D perhaps matches TRBD1 (6 bases). The CDR3 runs to 13 residues. The germline V and J ends were trimmed by 5 bases and 5 bases, with 12 bases remaining between them. Germline V CDR1 and CDR2: LNHDA, SQIVND (reference sequence). The CDR3 spells CASSGYRETEAFF. DNA for the CDR3: TGTGCCAGTAGTGGATACAGGGAAACTGAAGCTTTCTTT.

This chain links TRBV6-5 with TRBJ1-5; possibly TRBD1 for D (5 bases). The CDR3 is 15 amino acids. The V and J ends lost 7 bases and 2 bases respectively, with 15 bases between them. CDR1 and CDR2 (germline): MNHEY, SVGAGI. The chain's CDR3 is CASIQQSGGNQPQHF. As DNA, the CDR3 is TGTGCCAGCATCCAACAGTCGGGGGGCAATCAGCCCCAGCATTTT.

This clone was counted a few times. The chain has TRBV5-1 and TRBJ1-2; D gene unclear. V lost 4 bases to trimming and J lost 0 bases, with 13 bases between them. The germline gives CDR1 SGHRS, CDR2 YFSETQ. This CDR3 contains 15 residues. CDR3 in amino acids: CASSPRLNTNYGYTF. The CDR3 coding sequence is TGCGCCAGCAGCCCCCGACTGAATACTAACTATGGCTACACCTTC.

V usage is TRBV6-2 or TRBV6-3 and J usage is TRBJ2-5; no clear D. The CDR3 sequence is 14 residues long. The V end lost 2 bases, the J end lost 1 base, and 8 bases lay between the germline ends. From germline, CDR1 is MNHEY and CDR2 SVGEGT. CDR3 sequence: CASSYVSLQETQYF. The CDR3 coding sequence is TGTGCCAGCAGTTACGTATCACTCCAAGAGACCCAGTACTTC.

The genes are TRBV5-1 and TRBJ1-6; 7 nucleotides align to TRBD1. CDR1 and CDR2 (germline): SGHRS, YFSETQ. V was pared by 0 bases and J by 9 bases, with 6 bases of the junction left unmatched. The length of the CDR3 is 15 residues. DNA of the CDR3: TGCGCCAGCAGCTTGGTAGCAGGGGGGGGTTCACCCCTCCACTTT. This translates into CASSLVAGGGSPLHF.

The chain combines TRBV7-2 with TRBJ1-5, with a weak D call TRBD1 (5 bases). Germline V gene lookup returns CDR1 SGHTA and CDR2 FQGNSA. The CDR3 sequence is 12 residues long. V was cut by 3 bases and J by 7 bases, with 7 bases left in between. This CDR3 is CASSFQGQPQHF. Here the CDR3 DNA reads TGTGCCAGCAGCTTTCAGGGCCAGCCCCAGCATTTT.

V gene TRBV10-3 combines with J gene TRBJ2-1; tentatively, D is TRBD2 (6 bases). Germline CDR1 is ENHRY and CDR2 is SYGVKD. This CDR3 comprises 15 residues. V lost 0 bases to trimming and J lost 7 bases, with 13 bases between them. CDR3 bases: TGTGCCATCAGTGAGTCGCCGGGAGTGAGGAATGAGCAGTTCTTC. This sequence encodes CAISESPGVRNEQFF.

The chain employs TRBV5-1 and TRBJ1-1; possibly TRBD1 for D (5 bases). The V gene lost 4 bases and the J gene lost 1 base, with 14 bases spanning the gap. Germline values: CDR1 SGHRS, CDR2 YFSETQ. CDR3 length equals 15 residues. CDR3 DNA sequence: TGCGCCAGCAGCCCAAACCAACAGGCGAACACTGAAGCTTTCTTT. Its protein is CASSPNQQANTEAFF. The full variable domain, in which reference TRBV5-1 and TRBJ1-1 provide the parts outside the CDR3, is KAGVTQTPRYLIKTRGQQVTLSCSPISGHRSVSWYQQTPGQGLQFLFEYFSETQRNKGNFPGRFSGRQFSNSRSEMNVSTLELGDSALYLCASSPNQQANTEAFFGQGTRLTVV.

The J gene is TRBJ2-1, the V gene TRBV4-1; 7 bases are a match to TRBD2. CDR3 length equals 16 residues. Trimming at V came to 0 bases and at J to 4 bases, leaving 6 bases not matched to a gene. CDR1 is MGHRA and CDR2 is YSYEKL in the germline V gene. The DNA of the CDR3 is TGCGCCAGCAGCCAAGATTGGGGAGGGAATTACAATGAGCAGTTCTTC. Its protein is CASSQDWGGNYNEQFF.

A single count supports this clone. The rearrangement links TRBV2 to TRBJ2-5, with 8 nucleotides matching TRBD1. J lost 5 bases, V lost 4 bases, and 3 bases had no gene match. CDR3 length: 13 residues. Germline V gives CDR1 SNHLY, CDR2 FYNNEI. This CDR3 reads CASSADRAETQYF. The DNA for the CDR3 is TGTGCCAGCAGTGCGGACAGGGCCGAGACCCAGTACTTC. Full variable domain (outside the CDR3, taken from reference TRBV2 and TRBJ2-5): EPEVTQTPSHQVTQMGQEVILRCVPISNHLYFYWYRQILGQKVEFLVSFYNNEISEKSEIFDDQFSVERPDGSNFTLKIRSTKLEDSAMYFCASSADRAETQYFGPGTRLLVL.

This clone was found once. The V and J genes are TRBV4-3 and TRBJ1-1, with 9 bases fitting TRBD1. The V gene end was trimmed by 2 bases and the J gene end by 1 base; junction bases not matched to a gene: 17. The CDR3 contains 20 residues. Germline-derived CDR1 and CDR2 are LGHNA and YSLEER. The CDR3 region is CASSQSVPIQGALANTEAFF. The CDR3 coding sequence is TGCGCCAGCAGCCAATCCGTCCCGATACAGGGGGCATTGGCGAACACTGAAGCTTTCTTT.

The gene calls are TRBV5-1 and TRBJ1-2; TRBD1 might be the D (6 bases). The V end lost 0 bases, the J end lost 2 bases, and 8 bases lay between the germline ends. This CDR3 region has 14 residues. Germline V lookup: CDR1 SGHRS, CDR2 YFSETQ. Written as DNA, the CDR3 is TGCGCCAGCAGCTTGGATGACAGGAACTATGGCTACACCTTC. Its translation: CASSLDDRNYGYTF.